This T cell receptor (beta chain) was identified during a study of blood T cell repertoires in COVID-19. Study at large: Donors in the United States, Italy and Spain gave samples during acute or convalescent COVID-19. Nucleic acid was either cDNA or gDNA, and it came from T cells, B-cell-depleted T cells, or PBMCs.

The CDR3 sequence is 13 residues long. V was clipped by 6 bases and J by 3 bases, with 8 bases between them. Germline V gene sequence: CDR1 LNHDA, CDR2 SQIVND (reference sequence). Authors' analysis steps: Reference gene primer amplification gave estimated nucleated cell counts. Using immunoSEQ multiplex PCR, the repertoire was profiled, and TCRdb retains in-frame clones only, with some absent. The V and J calls and clone size are taken from that table; D and trimming were inferred from the DNA. The profile shows 200,000 to 300,000 clones, over 75% of them singletons. The receptor comes from an elderly woman with acute or convalescent COVID-19. This chain connects TRBV19 to TRBJ1-4, with D unclear. The sequencing sample was made of peripheral blood. The CDR3 loop reads CASRATANEKLFF. The CDR3 DNA follows: TGTGCCAGTAGGGCTACAGCTAATGAAAAACTGTTTTTT.